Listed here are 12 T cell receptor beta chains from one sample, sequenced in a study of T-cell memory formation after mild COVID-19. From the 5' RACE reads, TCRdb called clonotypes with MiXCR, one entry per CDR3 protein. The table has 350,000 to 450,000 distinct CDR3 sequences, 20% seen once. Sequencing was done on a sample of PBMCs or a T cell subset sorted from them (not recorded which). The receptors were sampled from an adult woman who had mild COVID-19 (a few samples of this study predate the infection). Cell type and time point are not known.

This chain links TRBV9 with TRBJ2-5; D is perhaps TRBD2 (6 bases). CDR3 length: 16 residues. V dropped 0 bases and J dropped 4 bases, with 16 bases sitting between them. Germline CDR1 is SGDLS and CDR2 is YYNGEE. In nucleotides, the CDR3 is TGTGCCAGCAGCGTAGGAGGGACTCCCGGAGGAGAGACCCAGTACTTC. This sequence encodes CASSVGGTPGGETQYF.

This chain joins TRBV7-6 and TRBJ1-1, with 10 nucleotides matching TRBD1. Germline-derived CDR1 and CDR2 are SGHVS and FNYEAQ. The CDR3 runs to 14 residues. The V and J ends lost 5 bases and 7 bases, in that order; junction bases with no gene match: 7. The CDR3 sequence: CASSPSGQGDEAFF. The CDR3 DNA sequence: TGTGCCAGCAGCCCATCCGGACAGGGGGATGAAGCTTTCTTT. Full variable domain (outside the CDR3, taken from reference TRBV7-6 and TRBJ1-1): GAGVSQSPRYKVTKRGQDVALRCDPISGHVSLYWYRQALGQGPEFLTYFNYEAQQDKSGLPNDRFSAERPEGSISTLTIQRTEQRDSAMYRCASSPSGQGDEAFFGQGTRLTVV.

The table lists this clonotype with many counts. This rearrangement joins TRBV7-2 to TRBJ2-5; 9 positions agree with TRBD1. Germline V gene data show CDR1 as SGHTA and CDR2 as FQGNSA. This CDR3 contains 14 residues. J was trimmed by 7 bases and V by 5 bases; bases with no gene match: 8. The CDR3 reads CASSAGTGNPTQYF. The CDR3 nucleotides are TGTGCCAGCAGCGCCGGGACAGGGAATCCGACCCAGTACTTC.

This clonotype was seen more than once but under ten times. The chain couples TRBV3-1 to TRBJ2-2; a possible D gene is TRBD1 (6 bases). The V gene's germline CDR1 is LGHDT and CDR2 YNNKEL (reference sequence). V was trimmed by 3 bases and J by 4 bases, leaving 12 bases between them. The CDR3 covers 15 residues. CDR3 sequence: CASSQGTGITGELFF. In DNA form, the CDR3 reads TGTGCCAGCAGCCAGGGAACAGGGATCACCGGGGAGCTGTTTTTT.

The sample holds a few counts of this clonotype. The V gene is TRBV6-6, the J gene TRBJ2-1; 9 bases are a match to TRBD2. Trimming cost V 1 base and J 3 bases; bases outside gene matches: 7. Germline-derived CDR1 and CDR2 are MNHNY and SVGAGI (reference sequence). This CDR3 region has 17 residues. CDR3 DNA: TGTGCCAGCAGTTACTTTCCTAGCGGGGACGACTACAATGAGCAGTTCTTC. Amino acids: CASSYFPSGDDYNEQFF.

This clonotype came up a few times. The CDR3 loop reads CASSAYLVGKNTEAFF. The CDR3 DNA is TGTGCCAGCAGCGCCTACCTCGTGGGGAAGAACACTGAAGCTTTCTTT. The chain has TRBV7-6 and TRBJ1-1; no reliable D call. The CDR3 extends over 16 amino acids. Germline values: CDR1 SGHVS, CDR2 FNYEAQ. Trimming took off 5 bases at V and 1 base at J, with 17 bases between the two ends.

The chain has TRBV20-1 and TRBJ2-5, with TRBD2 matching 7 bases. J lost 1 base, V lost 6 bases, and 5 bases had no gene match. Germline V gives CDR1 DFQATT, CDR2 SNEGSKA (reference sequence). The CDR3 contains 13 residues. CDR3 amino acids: CSAGGPPQETQYF. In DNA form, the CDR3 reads TGCAGTGCGGGAGGGCCCCCCCAAGAGACCCAGTACTTC.

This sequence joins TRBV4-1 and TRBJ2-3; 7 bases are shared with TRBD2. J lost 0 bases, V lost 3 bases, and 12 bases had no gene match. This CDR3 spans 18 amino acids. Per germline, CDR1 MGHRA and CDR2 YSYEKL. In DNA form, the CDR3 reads TGCGCCAGCAGCCAGGGAGGGATGGCCCAGATTAGCACAGATACGCAGTATTTT. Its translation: CASSQGGMAQISTDTQYF.

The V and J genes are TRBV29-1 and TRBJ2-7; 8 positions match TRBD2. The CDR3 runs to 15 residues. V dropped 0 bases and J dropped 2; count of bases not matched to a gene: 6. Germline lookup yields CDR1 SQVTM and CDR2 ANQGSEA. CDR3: CSVEDAGTSPYEQYF. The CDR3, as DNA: TGCAGCGTTGAAGACGCGGGGACTAGTCCCTACGAGCAGTACTTC.

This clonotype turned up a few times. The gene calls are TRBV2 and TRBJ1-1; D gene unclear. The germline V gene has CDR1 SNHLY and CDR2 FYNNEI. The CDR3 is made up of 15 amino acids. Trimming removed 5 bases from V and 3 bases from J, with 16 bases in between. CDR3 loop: CASSPLWYGDTEAFF. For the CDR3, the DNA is TGTGCCAGCAGTCCCCTCTGGTACGGGGACACTGAAGCTTTCTTT.

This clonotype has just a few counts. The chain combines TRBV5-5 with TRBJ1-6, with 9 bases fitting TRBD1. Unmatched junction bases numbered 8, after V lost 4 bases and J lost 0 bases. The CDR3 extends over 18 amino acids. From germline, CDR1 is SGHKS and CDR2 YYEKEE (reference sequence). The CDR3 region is CASSTDGTGSSYNSPLHF. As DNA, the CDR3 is TGTGCCAGCAGCACGGACGGGACAGGGAGCTCCTATAATTCACCCCTCCACTTT.

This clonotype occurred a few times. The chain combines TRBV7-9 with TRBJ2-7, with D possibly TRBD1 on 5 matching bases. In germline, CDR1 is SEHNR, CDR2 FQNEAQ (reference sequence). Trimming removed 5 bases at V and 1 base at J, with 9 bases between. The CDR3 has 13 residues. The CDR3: CASSTDTSYEQYF. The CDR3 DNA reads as TGTGCCAGCAGCACGGACACTTCCTACGAGCAGTACTTC. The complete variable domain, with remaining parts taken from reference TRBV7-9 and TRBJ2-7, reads DTGVSQNPRHKITKRGQNVTFRCDPISEHNRLYWYRQTLGQGPEFLTYFQNEAQLEKSRLLSDRFSAERPKGSFSTLEIQRTEQGDSAMYLCASSTDTSYEQYFGPGTRLTVT.